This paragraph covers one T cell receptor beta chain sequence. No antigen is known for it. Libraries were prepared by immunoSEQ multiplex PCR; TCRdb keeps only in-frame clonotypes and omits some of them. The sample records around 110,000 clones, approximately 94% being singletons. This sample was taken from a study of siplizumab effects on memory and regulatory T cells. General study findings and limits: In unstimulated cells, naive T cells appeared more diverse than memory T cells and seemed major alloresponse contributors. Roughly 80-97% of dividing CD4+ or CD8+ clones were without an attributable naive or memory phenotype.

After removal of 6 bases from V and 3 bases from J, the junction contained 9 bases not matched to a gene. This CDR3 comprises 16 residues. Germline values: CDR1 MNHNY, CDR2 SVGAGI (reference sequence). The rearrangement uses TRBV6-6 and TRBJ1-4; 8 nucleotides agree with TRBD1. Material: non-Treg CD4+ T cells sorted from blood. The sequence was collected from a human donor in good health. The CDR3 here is CASRPDRVNANEKLFF. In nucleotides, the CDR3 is TGTGCCAGCAGGCCGGACAGGGTAAACGCTAATGAAAAACTGTTTTTT.